The 25 T cell receptor beta chains below come from one sample, sequenced in a study of blood T cell repertoires in COVID-19. Clones were sequenced by immunoSEQ multiplex PCR, and TCRdb holds only the in-frame ones, with some missing. Found here are a few hundred thousand clones, around nine tenths of them singletons; the top ten hold 1%. The sample was peripheral blood. All receptors derive from a man aged 45-60 years with active or convalescent COVID-19.

This chain uses TRBV30 with TRBJ2-5, with D possibly TRBD2 on 5 matching bases. The CDR3 runs 15 residues. V lost 1 base to trimming and J lost 3 bases, with 15 bases between them. CDR1 is GTSNPN and CDR2 is SVGIG in the germline V gene (reference sequence). CDR3 region: CAWSDGSAGKETQYF. For the CDR3, the DNA is TGTGCCTGGAGTGACGGTTCGGCGGGCAAAGAGACCCAGTACTTC.

The rearrangement uses TRBV30 and TRBJ1-2; D is ambiguous. The CDR3 consists of 13 residues. V was pared by 2 bases and J by 4 bases, with 11 bases between. The germline V gene encodes CDR1 GTSNPN and CDR2 SVGIG (reference sequence). The CDR3 region has the DNA TGTGCCTGGAGTTTGAACCAGGTCTATGGCTACACCTTC. Translation gives CAWSLNQVYGYTF.

The V call is TRBV7-3, the J call TRBJ2-5; 9 bases fit TRBD2. The CDR3 contains 13 residues. Germline CDR1 SGHTA, CDR2 FQGTGA. Trimming cost V 5 bases and J 5 bases; bases outside gene matches: 3. CDR3 residues: CASSPGLAETQYF. The CDR3 bases are TGTGCCAGCAGCCCAGGACTAGCGGAGACCCAGTACTTC. The full variable domain, in which reference TRBV7-3 and TRBJ2-5 provide the parts outside the CDR3, is GAGVSQTPSNKVTEKGKYVELRCDPISGHTALYWYRQSLGQGPEFLIYFQGTGAADDSGLPNDRFFAVRPEGSVSTLKIQRTERGDSAVYLCASSPGLAETQYFGPGTRLLVL.

This clone has more than one count but fewer than ten. The chain combines TRBV28 with TRBJ1-2; tentative D call: TRBD1 (5 bases). The germline gives CDR1 MDHEN, CDR2 SYDVKM. Trimming left V 4 bases short and J 0 bases short, with 6 bases between. This CDR3 is built from 13 residues. This chain's CDR3 is CASSSGTNYGYTF. CDR3 sequence (DNA): TGTGCCAGCAGTTCAGGGACTAACTATGGCTACACCTTC.

In this sample, this clone turned up once. This sequence joins TRBV18 and TRBJ2-2; perhaps TRBD1 as D (5 bases). Trimming removed 6 bases from V and 4 bases from J, with 18 bases in between. Germline values: CDR1 KGHSH, CDR2 LQKENI. The CDR3 extends over 16 amino acids. CDR3: CASSVQDQQGTGELFF. CDR3 in DNA: TGTGCCAGCTCCGTCCAAGATCAGCAGGGCACCGGGGAGCTGTTTTTT. Based on the CDR3 plus reference TRBV18 and TRBJ2-2, the full variable domain is NAGVMQNPRHLVRRRGQEARLRCSPMKGHSHVYWYRQLPEEGLKFMVYLQKENIIDESGMPKERFSAEFPKEGPSILRIQQVVRGDSAAYFCASSVQDQQGTGELFFGEGSRLTVL.

Points on this clone: Distinct nucleotide sequences in the sample also encode this CDR3. J is TRBJ1-4 and V is TRBV18; 7 bases are a match to TRBD1. Trimming took 3 bases from V and 0 from J; bases not matched to a gene: 1. In germline, CDR1 is KGHSH, CDR2 LQKENI. The CDR3 runs 15 residues. CDR3 DNA: TGTGCCAGCTCACCGGACAGGTCAACTAATGAAAAACTGTTTTTT. It specifies CASSPDRSTNEKLFF. The full variable domain, rest sourced from reference TRBV18 and TRBJ1-4, is NAGVMQNPRHLVRRRGQEARLRCSPMKGHSHVYWYRQLPEEGLKFMVYLQKENIIDESGMPKERFSAEFPKEGPSILRIQQVVRGDSAAYFCASSPDRSTNEKLFFGSGTQLSVL.

This chain connects TRBV5-4 to TRBJ2-2; 8 bases agree with TRBD2. Germline V gene data show CDR1 as SGHNT and CDR2 as YYREEE (reference sequence). CDR3 length equals 16 residues. V dropped 7 bases and J dropped 4; count of bases not matched to a gene: 12. Here the CDR3 reads CASETYRGGSTGELFF. The CDR3 region has the DNA TGTGCCAGCGAGACTTATCGGGGGGGAAGCACCGGGGAGCTGTTTTTT.

This clone was detected only once. The rearrangement uses TRBV7-2 and TRBJ1-2, with a tentative D call TRBD1 (6 bases). The germline CDR1 and CDR2 sequences are SGHTA and FQGNSA. CDR3 length: 14 residues. Trimming took off 7 bases at V and 3 bases at J, with 15 bases between the two ends. In DNA form, the CDR3 reads TGTGCCAGCATCGCGGGGGCGGAGTACTATGGCTACACCTTC. Residues: CASIAGAEYYGYTF. The full variable domain, in which reference TRBV7-2 and TRBJ1-2 provide the parts outside the CDR3, is GAGVSQSPSNKVTEKGKDVELRCDPISGHTALYWYRQSLGQGLEFLIYFQGNSAPDKSGLPSDRFSAERTGGSVSTLTIQRTQQEDSAVYLCASIAGAEYYGYTFGSGTRLTVV.

About this clone itself: This specimen includes other DNA sequences encoding the same CDR3. The chain couples TRBV6-4 to TRBJ2-1; TRBD1 is a possible D gene (5 bases). The CDR3 is made up of 15 amino acids. Germline CDR1 and CDR2: MRHNA and SNTAGT. V was shortened by 4 bases and J by 5 bases, with 15 bases between the two germline ends. CDR3 DNA sequence: TGTGCCAGCAGTGTACAGGACGGGCCCCACAATGAGCAGTTCTTC. Protein product: CASSVQDGPHNEQFF.

The V call is TRBV3-1 (or the pseudogene TRBV3-2), the J call TRBJ1-1; a weak D match, TRBD1 (5 bases). Trimming pared 3 bases from V and 1 base from J, leaving 6 bases between. Germline V gene sequence: CDR1 LGHDT, CDR2 YNNKEL (reference sequence). The CDR3 spans 13 residues. CDR3 in amino acids: CASSQDTNTEAFF. The DNA of the CDR3 is TGTGCCAGCAGCCAGGACACGAACACTGAAGCTTTCTTT.

This chain uses TRBV28 with TRBJ1-4; 9 nucleotides align to TRBD1. The CDR3 length is 16 residues. Trimming removed 3 bases from V and 5 bases from J; junction bases left unmatched: 7. Germline V gene sequence: CDR1 MDHEN, CDR2 SYDVKM. The CDR3 reads CASSLEAGTGNEKLFF. Written as DNA, the CDR3 is TGTGCCAGCAGTTTGGAAGCCGGGACAGGGAATGAAAAACTGTTTTTT.

The genes are TRBV18 and TRBJ1-1; 12 bases align to TRBD1. From germline, CDR1 is KGHSH and CDR2 LQKENI. The CDR3 spans 15 residues. Trimming cost V 2 bases and J 6 bases; bases outside gene matches: 4. This chain's CDR3 is CASSPGTGGSAEAFF. The CDR3 DNA follows: TGTGCCAGCTCACCAGGGACAGGGGGCTCGGCTGAAGCTTTCTTT.

The chain employs TRBV5-1 and TRBJ2-2; TRBD1 might be the D (6 bases). The CDR3 has 15 residues. Trimming cost V 3 bases and J 5 bases, with 14 bases left between them. Per the germline V gene, CDR1 is SGHRS and CDR2 is YFSETQ. CDR3 DNA sequence: TGCGCCAGCAGCTCTCCTGCAGGGGCGACCGGGGAGCTGTTTTTT. It yields the protein CASSSPAGATGELFF.

V gene TRBV7-9 combines with J gene TRBJ2-7; D may be TRBD2 (5 bases). Germline CDR1 and CDR2: SEHNR and FQNEAQ (reference sequence). The CDR3 loop spans 14 amino acids. Deletions cut 5 bases from V and 3 bases from J, with 14 bases between. The CDR3 DNA sequence: TGTGCCAGCAGCGGGAGAGGTCCAAGCTACGAGCAGTACTTC. It is translated as CASSGRGPSYEQYF.

The rearrangement links TRBV12-3 or TRBV12-4 to TRBJ2-7, with 8 bases aligning to TRBD1. This CDR3 contains 12 residues. The V gene end was trimmed by 8 bases and the J gene end by 6 bases; junction bases not matched to a gene: 6. CDR3 in amino acids: CASRTDRVEQYF. CDR3 in DNA: TGTGCCAGCCGCACGGACAGGGTCGAGCAGTACTTC.

The V gene is TRBV6-5, the J gene TRBJ1-5; no clear D gene. V lost 6 bases, J lost 7 bases, and 19 bases lay in between. This CDR3 region has 15 residues. Germline CDR1 is MNHEY and CDR2 is SVGAGI. CDR3 residues: CASSLHASAGQPQHF. The CDR3 DNA sequence: TGTGCCAGCAGCCTACACGCGAGCGCGGGGCAGCCCCAGCATTTT.

The rearrangement uses TRBV10-3 and TRBJ2-1, with 10 bases aligning to TRBD1. The CDR3 runs to 17 residues. V lost 0 bases to trimming and J lost 1 base; unmatched junction nucleotides: 3. Germline values: CDR1 ENHRY, CDR2 SYGVKD. CDR3 nucleotides: TGTGCCATCAGTGAGTCCGCGGGACAGGGGTCCTACAATGAGCAGTTCTTC. Translated: CAISESAGQGSYNEQFF.

This clone occurred once. This chain joins TRBV9 and TRBJ2-1; tentative D call: TRBD2 (6 bases). Germline assignment: CDR1 SGDLS and CDR2 YYNGEE. This CDR3 spans 16 amino acids. V lost 4 bases to trimming and J lost 0 bases, with 14 bases between them. The CDR3 here is CASSPGLLGSYNEQFF. The DNA for the CDR3 is TGTGCCAGCAGCCCCGGACTATTAGGCTCCTACAATGAGCAGTTCTTC.

The rearrangement links TRBV5-6 to TRBJ1-1, with D unresolved. V lost 2 bases to trimming and J lost 10 bases, with 15 bases between them. The CDR3 loop spans 13 amino acids. Germline V lookup: CDR1 SGHDT, CDR2 YYEEEE. CDR3 sequence reads: CASSFSRRSGAFF. Written as DNA, the CDR3 is TGTGCCAGCAGCTTCAGTCGGAGATCCGGAGCTTTCTTT.

The V and J genes are TRBV6-5 and TRBJ2-1; D is possibly TRBD1 (6 bases). CDR3 length: 14 amino acids. Germline lookup yields CDR1 MNHEY and CDR2 SVGAGI. Trimming took off 7 bases at V and 4 bases at J, with 14 bases between the two ends. CDR3: CASIGGRGYNEQFF. CDR3 DNA: TGTGCCAGCATCGGTGGCAGGGGTTACAATGAGCAGTTCTTC.

The chain carries TRBV20-1 and TRBJ2-5, with 8 nucleotides matching TRBD2. The CDR3 contains 13 residues. CDR1 is DFQATT and CDR2 is SNEGSKA in the germline V gene (reference sequence). V gave up 3 bases and J gave up 4 bases; unmatched junction bases: 4. The CDR3 is CSASRTSRETQYF. CDR3 nucleotides: TGCAGTGCTAGTAGGACTAGCCGAGAGACCCAGTACTTC.

The V call is TRBV9, the J call TRBJ2-5; possibly TRBD1 for D (6 bases). Trimming took off 4 bases at V and 5 bases at J, with 18 bases between the two ends. Germline V gives CDR1 SGDLS, CDR2 YYNGEE. The CDR3 covers 15 residues. CDR3 sequence: CASSPRDNRRETQYF. The CDR3 DNA follows: TGTGCCAGCAGCCCCCGGGACAATCGTCGGGAGACCCAGTACTTC.

This clone was picked up one time. V and J are TRBV5-4 and TRBJ1-1; 10 bases fit TRBD1. Germline-derived CDR1 and CDR2 are SGHNT and YYREEE (reference sequence). The CDR3 totals 15 residues. V lost 4 bases, J lost 1 base, and 4 bases stayed unmatched. CDR3 sequence: CASSPDRGRNTEAFF. The CDR3 nucleotides read TGTGCCAGCAGCCCAGACAGGGGGCGGAACACTGAAGCTTTCTTT.

This clone was seen once. The chain couples TRBV5-1 to TRBJ1-4; tentative D call: TRBD1 (5 bases). CDR1 is SGHRS and CDR2 is YFSETQ in the germline V gene. V lost 0 bases to trimming and J lost 4 bases, with 7 bases between them. This CDR3 contains 14 residues. The CDR3 here is CASSLGDSNEKLFF. In DNA form, the CDR3 reads TGCGCCAGCAGCTTGGGAGACAGTAATGAAAAACTGTTTTTT.

The chain joins TRBV18 to TRBJ1-2; tentative D call: TRBD1 (6 bases). Germline V lookup: CDR1 KGHSH, CDR2 LQKENI. The CDR3 is made up of 15 amino acids. V lost 2 bases to trimming and J lost 0 bases, with 10 bases between them. CDR3 protein: CASSPTAGANYGYTF. CDR3 nucleotide sequence: TGTGCCAGCTCACCAACGGCAGGGGCTAACTATGGCTACACCTTC. Looking up the rest from reference TRBV18 and TRBJ1-2 gives the full variable domain: NAGVMQNPRHLVRRRGQEARLRCSPMKGHSHVYWYRQLPEEGLKFMVYLQKENIIDESGMPKERFSAEFPKEGPSILRIQQVVRGDSAAYFCASSPTAGANYGYTFGSGTRLTVV.